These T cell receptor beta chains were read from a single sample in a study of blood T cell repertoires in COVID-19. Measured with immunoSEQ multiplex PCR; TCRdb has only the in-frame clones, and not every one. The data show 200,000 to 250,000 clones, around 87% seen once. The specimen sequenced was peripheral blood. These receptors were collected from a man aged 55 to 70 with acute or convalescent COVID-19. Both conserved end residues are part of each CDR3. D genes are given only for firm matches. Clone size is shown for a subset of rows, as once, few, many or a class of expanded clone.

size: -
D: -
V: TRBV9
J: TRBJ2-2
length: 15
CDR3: CASSPGSIDTGELFF
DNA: TGTGCCAGCAGTCCAGGGTCCATCGACACCGGGGAGCTGTTTTTT

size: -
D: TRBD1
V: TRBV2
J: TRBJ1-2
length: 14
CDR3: CASSDYTGGHGYTF
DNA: TGTGCCAGCAGTGATTATACAGGGGGACATGGCTACACCTTC

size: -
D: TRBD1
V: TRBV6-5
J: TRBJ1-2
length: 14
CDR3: CASSNAGGSYGYTF
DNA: TGTGCCAGCAGTAATGCAGGGGGCTCCTATGGCTACACCTTC

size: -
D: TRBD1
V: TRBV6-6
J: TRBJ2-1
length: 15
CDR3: CASSPGTEYYNEQFF
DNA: TGTGCCAGCAGTCCCGGGACAGAATATTACAATGAGCAGTTCTTC

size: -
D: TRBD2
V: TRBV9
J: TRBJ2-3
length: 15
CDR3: CASSVGSSGADTQYF
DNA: TGTGCCAGCAGCGTAGGGTCCAGCGGGGCAGATACGCAGTATTTT

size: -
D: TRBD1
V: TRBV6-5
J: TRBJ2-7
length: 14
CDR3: CASSPGTAFYEQYF
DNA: TGTGCCAGCAGTCCCGGGACAGCCTTCTACGAGCAGTACTTC

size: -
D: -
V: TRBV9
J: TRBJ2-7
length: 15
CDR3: CASSVGWAGSYEQYF
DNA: TGTGCCAGCAGCGTAGGTTGGGCCGGCTCCTACGAGCAGTACTTC

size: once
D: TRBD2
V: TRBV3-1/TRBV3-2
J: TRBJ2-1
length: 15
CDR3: CASRTSGPSYNEQFF
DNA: TGTGCCAGCAGAACTAGCGGACCCTCCTACAATGAGCAGTTCTTC

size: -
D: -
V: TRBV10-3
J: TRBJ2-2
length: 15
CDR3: CAAHDPGRITGELFF
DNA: TGTGCCGCCCACGATCCAGGGCGGATCACCGGGGAGCTGTTTTTT

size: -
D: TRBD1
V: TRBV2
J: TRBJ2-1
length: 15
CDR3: CASSRTGWDYNEQFF
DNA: TGTGCCAGCAGTCGGACAGGGTGGGACTACAATGAGCAGTTCTTC

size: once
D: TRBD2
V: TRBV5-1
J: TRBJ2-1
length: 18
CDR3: CASSQGTSGVYSYNEQFF
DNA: TGCGCCAGCAGCCAAGGGACTAGCGGGGTGTACTCCTACAATGAGCAGTTCTTC